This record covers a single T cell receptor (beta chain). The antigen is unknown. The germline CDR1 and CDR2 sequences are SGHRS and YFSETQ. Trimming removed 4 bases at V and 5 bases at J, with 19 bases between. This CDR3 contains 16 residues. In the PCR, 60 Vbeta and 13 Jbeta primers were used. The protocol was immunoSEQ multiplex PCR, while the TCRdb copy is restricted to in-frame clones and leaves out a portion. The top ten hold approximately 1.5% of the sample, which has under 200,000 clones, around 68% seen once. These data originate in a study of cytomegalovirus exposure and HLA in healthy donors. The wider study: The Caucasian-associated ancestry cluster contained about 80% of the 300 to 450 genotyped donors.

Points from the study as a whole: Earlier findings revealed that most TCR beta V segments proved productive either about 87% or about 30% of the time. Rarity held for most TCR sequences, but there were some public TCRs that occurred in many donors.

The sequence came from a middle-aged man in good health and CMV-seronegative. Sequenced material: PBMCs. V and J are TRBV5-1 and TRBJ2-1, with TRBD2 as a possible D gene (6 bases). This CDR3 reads CASSPGDGRRDNEQFF. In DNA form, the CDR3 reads TGCGCCAGCAGCCCGGGTGACGGGAGAAGGGACAATGAGCAGTTCTTC.